This is a list of T cell receptor beta chains from one sample in a study of identical twins. In TCRdb, the 5' RACE reads were re-called with MiXCR into one record per CDR3 protein. The sample consists of about 570,000 distinct CDR3 sequences, 9% to 10% of them appearing once. The same data also contributed to another study, on yellow fever vaccine responses in identical twins.

The sample was PBMCs. The receptors were gathered from a woman between 18 and 29 years old in good health. The conserved cysteine and the conserved F or W are not part of the CDR3 here.

V	length	CDR3
TRBV4-1	12	ASSQDLLADTQY
TRBV24-1	13	ATSDSGRTTDTQY
TRBV7-2	11	ASTNGGQETQY
TRBV6-1	12	ASSQGSPNYGYT
TRBV19	11	ASSRAPSYGYT
TRBV28	13	AGSFPRDGAYEQY
TRBV2	13	ASSDGQGGPYEQY
TRBV20-1	10	SALSGNSPLH
TRBV6-6	11	ASRELAGPEQY
TRBV11-2	13	ASSFGTVNTGELF
TRBV5-6	11	ASSSRTVYGYT
TRBV20-1	10	SARDLAGGYT
TRBV25-1	9	ASARGTEQY
TRBV7-9	11	ASSFWGRYEQY
TRBV28	12	ASSLGLKGETQY
TRBV6-5	15	ASSYLLGAVQFNEQF
TRBV20-1	8	SASDQPQH
TRBV28	11	ASSFRHKETQY
TRBV27	13	ASSLAGGSGNTIY
TRBV6-5	15	ASSSLGGRGLTGELF
TRBV5-1	13	ASSFGLLPPDTQY
TRBV20-1	12	SARVSSGGVTQY
TRBV5-5	13	ASTTTGTSGNTIY
TRBV5-8	15	ASTPRGGTAGTDTQY
TRBV7-3	13	ASSLSAGGFNEQF
TRBV6-2/TRBV6-3	11	ASGDARDQPQH
TRBV4-1	13	ASSQAGLNPYEQY
TRBV5-6	11	ASSWMDIDTQY
TRBV7-9	9	ASSLTGQDF
TRBV6-1	12	ASSGWTDYNEQF
TRBV12-3/TRBV12-4	15	ASSPRGGRGSTDTQY
TRBV7-9	14	ASSPRLAGVTGELF
TRBV4-3	12	ASSQYTGDNEQF
TRBV7-9	11	ASSLRGAPEQY
TRBV4-3	13	ASSQDNLGGNTQY
TRBV5-1	12	ASSLKTTNEKLF
TRBV20-1	13	SASTSRILGSGYT
TRBV18	14	ASSPEAPGLHGELF
TRBV4-2	13	ASSQSSWGGYEQY
TRBV5-6	13	ASSTGTDMNTEAF
TRBV5-1	14	ASSPVRDLTQETQY
TRBV20-1	11	SAREWGTYEQY
TRBV29-1	12	SVGSGTITGELF
TRBV5-1	12	ASSLGPQSDTQY
TRBV9	11	ASSDGPQETQY
TRBV20-1	15	SARDPSGRSGGDIQY
TRBV20-1	16	SARDTGTGGFGNQPQH
TRBV25-1	13	ASSGQEEIEETQY
TRBV3-1	12	ASQARVGYNEQF
TRBV7-9	13	ASSGGQRHTYEQY
TRBV6-5	13	ASSYSRVTQETQY
TRBV7-2	10	ASSLRYNEQF
TRBV2	14	ASSDHPRDQDNEQF
TRBV11-2	16	ASSQVLAGDGGWDTQY
TRBV13	10	ASSPNSGTQY
TRBV28	12	ASRDTSGANVLT
TRBV29-1	12	SVVPGPGANVLT
TRBV15	10	ATSSGPKEQF